This T cell receptor (beta chain) stems from a study of cytomegalovirus exposure and HLA in healthy donors. PCR amplification relied on 60 Vbeta primers (plus 13 Jbeta primers). Clones were read by immunoSEQ multiplex PCR, and TCRdb kept only the in-frame ones, dropping some. The sample consists of approximately 97,000 clones, approximately 64% of them appearing once. The CDR3 runs to 15 residues. Germline V gene lookup returns CDR1 MDHEN and CDR2 SYDVKM. The junction had 9 bases not matched to a gene; V was cut back by 6 bases and J by 4 bases. The sample holds a few counts of this clone. The receptor was isolated from a human donor in good health. Material: PBMCs. The V call is TRBV28, the J call TRBJ2-1, with 7 nucleotides matching TRBD2. Here the CDR3 reads CASRRAGDLYNEQFF. The CDR3 nucleotides read TGTGCCAGCAGGCGTGCGGGAGATCTTTACAATGAGCAGTTCTTC. The full variable domain, with the rest looked up from reference TRBV28 and TRBJ2-1, is DVKVTQSSRYLVKRTGEKVFLECVQDMDHENMFWYRQDPGLGLRLIYFSYDVKMKEKGDIPEGYSVSREKKERFSLILESASTNQTSMYLCASRRAGDLYNEQFFGPGTRLTVL.